This paragraph covers one T cell receptor (beta chain) sequence. The antigen it recognizes is unknown. The input lacks base qualities; no much larger clone sits a single base away. Distinct nucleotide sequences in the sample also encode this CDR3. This sample is part of a study of T cell responses to AZD1222 COVID-19 vaccine (dated by TCRdb to the early 2020s). Study-wide context: TCR sequencing covered 233 trial participants: around 210 given two doses of AZD1222 and 26 given two doses of MenACWY control vaccine. Trial participants were enrolled into age subgroups of 18-55, 56-69 and 70-plus years, which contained approximately 150, 28 and 58 TCR-sequenced participants, respectively. Summary of the overall study and its limitations: Vaccine-associated CD4 TCRs spanned the whole spike protein, with dominant responses in regions 160-218 and 743-854. Most participants were white British and females outnumbered males, and the authors suggested that clonal diversity may have been underestimated. Conclusions about previously exposed vaccinees are limited, since just 5 to 7 AZD1222 recipients were seropositive for SARS-CoV-2 at baseline. Reportedly, almost half of the unique spike-specific TCRs recognized epitopes lying outside the regions that are mutated in the B.1.351 and B.1.1.7 variants. In the small 56-69-year group, the increase in depth fell short of significance, most likely because of low power. After two AZD1222 doses, spike-specific TCR breadth and depth were significantly higher than at day 0 and than in MenACWY recipients. No day 14 peak-response samples were available, so repertoires were characterized only after the peak T cell response.

The CDR3 regions of human TCRbeta chains were analyzed by immunosequencing. The study's own analysis went as follows. TCRs in the repertoires were matched against a reference library of SARS-CoV-2-specific TCRs that had been generated with the MIRA antigen-specificity platform. Breadth meant the fraction of unique TCRs that were SARS-CoV-2-associated, whereas depth meant the fraction of total T cells that were SARS-CoV-2-associated. Each spike-specific TCR was assigned to its reactive spike region and to a CD4 or CD8 class using the MIRA data. Log10-transformed breadth and depth values were compared by one-way ANOVA with Sidak's multiple comparisons tests. This immuneACCESS table, as held by TCRdb, lists in-frame sequences with V and J called but not all clones. Of the missing ones, under half trace to an unresolved V gene in checked studies; the others have no known cause. V, J and clone size are taken as reported in that table, and D and trimming were inferred from the DNA itself. In this sample the table shows roughly 150,000 clones, over 80% of which occur a single time. Jointly, the top ten make up approximately 6.8% of the sample.

The time point label on this specimen signifies: about 28 days (+/-7) after the second vaccine dose. AZD1222 recipients given second doses at about 4 weeks or at about 12 weeks were pooled, since spike-specific TCR depth and breadth were not found to differ between the two schedules. Vaccinee samples came from UK trials COV001 and COV002, including a single-blind randomized controlled phase 2/3 trial of AZD1222 (ChAdOx1 nCoV-19) in healthy adults. For TCRbeta chain sequencing, PBMC samples were collected from trial participants at day 0 and at day 28 after the second dose. Its CDR3 holds 13 amino acids, cysteine through phenylalanine. CDR3 DNA is the only sequence kept; it has 39 bases, read in frame from the first base. Looking up the germline V gene yields CDR1 MNHEY and CDR2 SVGAGI. A distance of 9 bases separates the germline ends of V and J, which lose 0 bases and 6 bases respectively.

In this chain, TRBV6-5 is recombined with TRBJ2-7; TRBD1 is a weak D gene call, 6 bases matching. This TCR came from an adult who received the AZD1222 COVID-19 vaccine. The specimen comprised peripheral blood, sampled 28 days after the second AZD1222 dose. Read as DNA, the sequence is TGTGCCAGCAGTTACTCGAGAGGGGGCGAGCAGTACTTC. This is translated as CASSYSRGGEQYF.